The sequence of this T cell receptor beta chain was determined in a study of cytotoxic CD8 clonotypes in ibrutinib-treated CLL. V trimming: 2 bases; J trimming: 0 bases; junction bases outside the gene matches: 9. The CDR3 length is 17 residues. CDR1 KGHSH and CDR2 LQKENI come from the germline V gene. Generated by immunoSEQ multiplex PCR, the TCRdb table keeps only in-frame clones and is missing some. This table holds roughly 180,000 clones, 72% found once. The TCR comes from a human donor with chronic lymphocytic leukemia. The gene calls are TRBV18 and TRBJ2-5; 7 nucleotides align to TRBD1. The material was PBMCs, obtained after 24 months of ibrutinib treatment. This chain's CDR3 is CASSPNRGVSYQETQYF. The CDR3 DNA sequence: TGTGCCAGCTCACCAAACAGGGGCGTATCGTACCAAGAGACCCAGTACTTC.